Presented here are 7 T cell receptor beta chains from one specimen sequenced in a study of blood T cells in healthy people across ages. A second PCR of 7 to 11 cycles used a sample-barcoded 5' primer and a J-beta primer mix. TCRdb processed the 5' RACE reads anew with MiXCR; each CDR3 protein has one entry. The sample contains over 1,200,000 distinct CDR3 sequences, approximately 63% of which appear only once. Sequenced input: blood. Every receptor here comes from a young man in good health.

The V gene is TRBV9, the J gene TRBJ2-1; D is ambiguous. The CDR3 sequence is 13 residues long. V lost 3 bases, J lost 9 bases, and 13 bases lay in between. Per the germline V gene, CDR1 is SGDLS and CDR2 is YYNGEE. This CDR3 reads CASSASKGGEQFF. As DNA, the CDR3 is TGTGCCAGCAGCGCCTCCAAGGGCGGTGAGCAGTTCTTC.

The V call is TRBV20-1, the J call TRBJ2-7; D perhaps matches TRBD2 (6 bases). This CDR3 contains 13 residues. With 6 bases removed from V and 1 base from J, the gap between germline ends came to 13 bases. Per the germline V gene, CDR1 is DFQATT and CDR2 is SNEGSKA (reference sequence). The CDR3 is CSAKESGSYEQYF. In DNA form, the CDR3 reads TGCAGTGCCAAGGAGAGCGGGTCCTACGAGCAGTACTTC.

Concerning this clonotype itself: A read error may produce the germline difference seen at one junction end. The chain recombines TRBV11-1 with TRBJ2-2; 10 bases are shared with TRBD1. Germline assignment: CDR1 SGHAT and CDR2 FQDESV (reference sequence). The CDR3 length is 22 residues. The CDR3 is CASSVAHGVGGTGVQGTGELFF. The CDR3 DNA is TGTGCCAGCAGCGTAGCCCATGGAGTGGGCGGGACAGGGGTACAGGGGACCGGGGAGCTGTTTTTT.

The rearrangement links TRBV7-6 to TRBJ2-1; 7 bases match TRBD2. The CDR3 is 17 amino acids. The junction had 14 bases not matched to a gene; V was cut back by 5 bases and J by 4 bases. CDR1 and CDR2 (germline): SGHVS, FNYEAQ. The CDR3 coding sequence is TGTGCCAGCAGCCCCGCTAGTGAAGCGGGGAATTACAATGAGCAGTTCTTC. The encoded protein is CASSPASEAGNYNEQFF. Together with reference TRBV7-6 and TRBJ2-1, the CDR3 gives the full variable domain: GAGVSQSPRYKVTKRGQDVALRCDPISGHVSLYWYRQALGQGPEFLTYFNYEAQQDKSGLPNDRFSAERPEGSISTLTIQRTEQRDSAMYRCASSPASEAGNYNEQFFGPGTRLTVL.

This CDR3 is CASSYGGGENEQYF. DNA of the CDR3: TGTGCCAGCAGTTATGGCGGGGGGGAGAATGAGCAGTACTTC. The chain joins TRBV6-6 to TRBJ2-5; 9 bases agree with TRBD2. Germline values: CDR1 MNHNY, CDR2 SVGAGI (reference sequence). CDR3 size: 14 residues. V shed 3 bases and J 11 bases; nucleotides not matched to a gene: 10.

The chain joins TRBV4-1 to TRBJ2-5; TRBD1 matches at 7 bases. Germline assignment: CDR1 MGHRA and CDR2 YSYEKL. This CDR3 has 15 amino acids. V was clipped by 5 bases and J by 1 base; unmatched bases: 7. Here the CDR3 DNA reads TGCGCCAGCAGCAGACCGACAGGGCCCCAAGAGACCCAGTACTTC. Translating gives CASSRPTGPQETQYF.

This clonotype was observed a handful of times. This chain connects TRBV9 to TRBJ2-1; perhaps TRBD1 as D (6 bases). The CDR3 is 15 amino acids. Trimming took off 0 bases at V and 7 bases at J, with 14 bases between the two ends. Germline CDR1 reads SGDLS; CDR2 reads YYNGEE. CDR3 nucleotides: TGTGCCAGCAGCGTAGGAAGGGGGAGTGGTAATGAGCAGTTCTTC. This gives the protein CASSVGRGSGNEQFF.